The 3 T cell receptor beta chains given below trace back to one sample, sequenced in a study of blood T cell repertoires in COVID-19. TCRdb's table, derived via immunoSEQ multiplex PCR, lists solely in-frame clones and lacks some. The repertoire includes 400,000 or so clones, approximately 90% of them detected once, and 0.75% to 0.85% sits in the top ten. Source material: peripheral blood. Every receptor here comes from a man aged 18 to 29 with COVID-19, enrolled during active disease.

J is TRBJ2-1 and V is TRBV19, with TRBD1 identical over 9 bases. This CDR3 has 15 amino acids. The germline gives CDR1 LNHDA, CDR2 SQIVND (reference sequence). J was trimmed by 5 bases and V by 5 bases; bases with no gene match: 7. As DNA, the CDR3 is TGTGCCAGTAGTCCCCGGGACAGGGCTGACAATGAGCAGTTCTTC. Its translation: CASSPRDRADNEQFF.

Note on this clone: The same CDR3 is also encoded by other DNA sequences in this sample. The V and J genes are TRBV5-1 and TRBJ2-2; TRBD1 aligns across 7 bases. Germline CDR1 reads SGHRS; CDR2 reads YFSETQ. The ends lost 0 bases at V and 4 bases at J; junction bases unmatched: 3. CDR3 length: 15 residues. The CDR3, as DNA: TGCGCCAGCAGCTTGGGACAGGGTGGCACCGGGGAGCTGTTTTTT. Its protein is CASSLGQGGTGELFF.

The chain couples TRBV14 to TRBJ2-7, with 7 positions matching TRBD2. The CDR3 length is 18 residues. The J segment lost 7 bases and the V segment lost 0 bases, leaving 18 bases of the junction unmatched. Per germline, CDR1 SGHDN and CDR2 FVKESK. The CDR3 sequence: CASSQDPSMGGSSREQYF. CDR3 DNA sequence: TGTGCCAGCAGCCAAGATCCATCTATGGGCGGGAGCTCGCGGGAGCAGTACTTC.